The present T cell receptor beta chain was sequenced within a study of T cells in Graves' hyperthyroidism and ophthalmopathy. In this sample, this clonotype turned up many times. From RNA transcripts, TCR beta CDR3 regions were amplified. The HTBI set primed first-round TCR CDR3 RT-PCR. TCRdb itself ran the multiplex PCR reads through MiXCR, one entry per CDR3 protein. The sample has about 250,000 distinct CDR3 sequences, approximately 25% seen once; the top ten hold about a third. For the diagnoses, clinical symptoms, serum thyroxine and TRAb, thyroid ultrasound and orbital computed tomography were used. Per the germline V gene, CDR1 is MDHEN and CDR2 is SYDVKM. V was trimmed by 4 bases and J by 7 bases, leaving 11 bases between them. This CDR3 spans 12 amino acids.

This TCR was recovered from a woman aged 40-49 years with Graves' ophthalmopathy. Sequenced: blood. The chain links TRBV28 to TRBJ2-7, with D perhaps TRBD1 or TRBD2 (5 bases each). CDR3 sequence reads: CASSSGRWEQYF. Here the CDR3 DNA reads TGTGCCAGCAGTTCGGGACGCTGGGAGCAGTACTTC.